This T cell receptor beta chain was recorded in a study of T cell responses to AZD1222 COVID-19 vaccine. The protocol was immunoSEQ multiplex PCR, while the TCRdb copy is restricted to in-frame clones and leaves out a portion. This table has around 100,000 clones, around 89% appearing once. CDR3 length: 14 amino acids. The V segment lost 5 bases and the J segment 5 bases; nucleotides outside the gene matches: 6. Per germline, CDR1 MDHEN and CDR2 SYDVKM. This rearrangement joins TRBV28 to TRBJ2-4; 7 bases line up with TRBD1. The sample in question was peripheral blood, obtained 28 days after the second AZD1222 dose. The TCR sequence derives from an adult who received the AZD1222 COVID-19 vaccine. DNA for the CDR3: TGTGCCAGCAGTGAAGGGGGCCCTCAAAACATTCAGTACTTC. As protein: CASSEGGPQNIQYF.